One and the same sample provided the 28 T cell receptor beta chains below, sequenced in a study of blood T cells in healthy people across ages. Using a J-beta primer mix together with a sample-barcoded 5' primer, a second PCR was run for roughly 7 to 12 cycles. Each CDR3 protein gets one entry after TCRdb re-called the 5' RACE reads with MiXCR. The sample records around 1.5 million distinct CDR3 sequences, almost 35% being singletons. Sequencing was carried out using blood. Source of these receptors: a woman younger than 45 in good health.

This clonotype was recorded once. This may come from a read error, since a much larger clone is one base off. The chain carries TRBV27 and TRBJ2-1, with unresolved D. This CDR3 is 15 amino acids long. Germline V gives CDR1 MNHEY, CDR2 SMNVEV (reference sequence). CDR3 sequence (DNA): TGTGCCAGCAGTTCTAGGATGTACTCCTACAATGAGCAGTCCTTC. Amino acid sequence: CASSSRMYSYNEQSF.

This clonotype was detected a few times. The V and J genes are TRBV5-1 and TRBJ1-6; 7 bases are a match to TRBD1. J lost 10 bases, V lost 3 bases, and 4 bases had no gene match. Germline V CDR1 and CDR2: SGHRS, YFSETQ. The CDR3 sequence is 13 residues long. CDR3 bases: TGCGCCAGCAGCTACGCAGGGGGGTCACCCCTCCACTTT. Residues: CASSYAGGSPLHF.

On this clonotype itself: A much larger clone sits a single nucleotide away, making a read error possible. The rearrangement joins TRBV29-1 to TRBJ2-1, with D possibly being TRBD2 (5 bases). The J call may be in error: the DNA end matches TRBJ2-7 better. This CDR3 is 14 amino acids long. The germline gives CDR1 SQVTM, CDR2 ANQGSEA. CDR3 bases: TGCAGCTCCGCGGCGGGTTTGGCCTACAATGAGCAGTACTTC. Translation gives CSSAAGLAYNEQYF.

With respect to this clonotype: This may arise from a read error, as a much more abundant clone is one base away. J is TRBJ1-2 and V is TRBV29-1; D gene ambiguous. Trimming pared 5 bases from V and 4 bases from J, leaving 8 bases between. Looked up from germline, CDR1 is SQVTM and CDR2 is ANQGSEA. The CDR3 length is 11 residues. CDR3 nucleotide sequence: TGCAGCGTTACGGCAGGCTATGGCTACACCTTC. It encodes CSVTAGYGYTF.

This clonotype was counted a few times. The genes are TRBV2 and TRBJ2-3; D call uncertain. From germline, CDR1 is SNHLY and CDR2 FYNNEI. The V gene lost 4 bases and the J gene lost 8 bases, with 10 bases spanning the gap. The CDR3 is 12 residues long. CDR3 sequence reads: CASSVSGGTQYF. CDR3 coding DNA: TGTGCCAGCAGTGTCTCGGGTGGTACGCAGTATTTT.

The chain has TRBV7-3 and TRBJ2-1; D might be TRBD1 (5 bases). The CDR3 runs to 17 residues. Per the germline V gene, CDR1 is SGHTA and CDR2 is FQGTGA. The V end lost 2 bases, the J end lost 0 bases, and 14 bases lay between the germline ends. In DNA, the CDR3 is TGTGCCAGCAGCTTATCTCCGGACAAGCCCTCCTACAATGAGCAGTTCTTC. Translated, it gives CASSLSPDKPSYNEQFF.

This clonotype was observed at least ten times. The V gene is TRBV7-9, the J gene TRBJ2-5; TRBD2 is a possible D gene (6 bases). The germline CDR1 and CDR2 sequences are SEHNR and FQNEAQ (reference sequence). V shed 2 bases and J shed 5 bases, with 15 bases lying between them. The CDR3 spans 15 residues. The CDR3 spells CASSLTQGGHETQYF. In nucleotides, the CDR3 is TGTGCCAGCAGCTTAACGCAGGGAGGTCATGAGACCCAGTACTTC.

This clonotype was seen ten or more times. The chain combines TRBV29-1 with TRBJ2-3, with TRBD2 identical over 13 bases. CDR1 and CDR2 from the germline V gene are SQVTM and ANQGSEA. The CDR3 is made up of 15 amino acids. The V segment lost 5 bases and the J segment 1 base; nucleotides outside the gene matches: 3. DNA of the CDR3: TGCAGCGTTACCGGGACTAGCGGGGGCACAGATACGCAGTATTTT. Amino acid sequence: CSVTGTSGGTDTQYF.

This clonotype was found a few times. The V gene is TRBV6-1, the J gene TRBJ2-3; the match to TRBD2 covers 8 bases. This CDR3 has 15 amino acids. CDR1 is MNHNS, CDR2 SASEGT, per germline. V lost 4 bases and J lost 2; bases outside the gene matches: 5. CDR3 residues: CASSGTSRHTDTQYF. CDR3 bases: TGTGCCAGCAGTGGGACTAGCCGACACACAGATACGCAGTATTTT.

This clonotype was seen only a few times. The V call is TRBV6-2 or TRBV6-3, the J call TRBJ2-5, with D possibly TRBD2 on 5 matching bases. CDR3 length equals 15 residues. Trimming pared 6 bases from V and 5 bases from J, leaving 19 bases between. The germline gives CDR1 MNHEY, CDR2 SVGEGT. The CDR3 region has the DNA TGTGCCAGCAGCCTAGGACTGAGCGGTCGGGAGACCCAGTACTTC. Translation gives CASSLGLSGRETQYF.

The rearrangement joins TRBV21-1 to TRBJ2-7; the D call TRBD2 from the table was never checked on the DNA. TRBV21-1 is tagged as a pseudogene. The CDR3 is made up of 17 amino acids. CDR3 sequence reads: CASSKALAGGPPHEQYF. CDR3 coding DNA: TGTGCCAGCAGCAAAGCACTAGCGGGGGGGCCTCCCCACGAGCAGTACTTC.

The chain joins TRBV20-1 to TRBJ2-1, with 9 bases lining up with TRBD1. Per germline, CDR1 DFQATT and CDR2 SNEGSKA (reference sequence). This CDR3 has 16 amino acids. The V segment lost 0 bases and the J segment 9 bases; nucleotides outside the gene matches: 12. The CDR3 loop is CSARDLQGAAWGEQFF. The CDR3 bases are TGCAGTGCTAGAGACCTACAGGGGGCCGCTTGGGGTGAGCAGTTCTTC.

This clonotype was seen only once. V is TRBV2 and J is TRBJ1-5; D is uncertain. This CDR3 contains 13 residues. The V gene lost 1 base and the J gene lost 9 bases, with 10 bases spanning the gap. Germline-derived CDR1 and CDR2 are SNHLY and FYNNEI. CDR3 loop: CASSEGEEGPQHF. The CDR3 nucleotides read TGTGCCAGCAGTGAAGGGGAGGAAGGGCCCCAGCATTTT.

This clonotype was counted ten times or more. CDR3: CASSSTGGSTDTQYF. CDR3 in DNA: TGTGCCAGCAGCTCGACGGGGGGGAGCACAGATACGCAGTATTTT. The V gene is TRBV7-3, the J gene TRBJ2-3, with TRBD2 identical over 8 bases. After removal of 4 bases from V and 0 bases from J, the junction contained 3 bases not matched to a gene. The CDR3 is made up of 15 amino acids. In germline, CDR1 is SGHTA, CDR2 FQGTGA.

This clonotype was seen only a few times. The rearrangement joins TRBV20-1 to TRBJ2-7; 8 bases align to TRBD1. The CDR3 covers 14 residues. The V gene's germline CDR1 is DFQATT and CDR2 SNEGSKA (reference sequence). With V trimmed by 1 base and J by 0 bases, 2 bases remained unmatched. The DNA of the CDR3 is TGCAGTGCTAGAGGGACAGGGAACTCCTACGAGCAGTACTTC. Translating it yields CSARGTGNSYEQYF.

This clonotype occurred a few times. CDR3 nucleotide sequence: TGTGCCAGCAGCCGGGGGGGATTCCCCGATACGCAGTATTTT. Translation: CASSRGGFPDTQYF. The chain uses TRBV7-2 and TRBJ2-3; 8 positions agree with TRBD2. The CDR3 has 14 residues. Trimming at V came to 5 bases and at J to 6 bases, leaving 7 bases not matched to a gene. The germline V gene has CDR1 SGHTA and CDR2 FQGNSA.

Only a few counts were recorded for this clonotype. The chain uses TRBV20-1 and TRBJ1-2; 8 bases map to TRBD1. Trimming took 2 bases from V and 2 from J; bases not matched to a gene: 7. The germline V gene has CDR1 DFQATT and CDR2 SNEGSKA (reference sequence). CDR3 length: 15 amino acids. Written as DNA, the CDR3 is TGCAGTGCTAGACCCTTACAGGGGGTGAACTATGGCTACACCTTC. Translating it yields CSARPLQGVNYGYTF.

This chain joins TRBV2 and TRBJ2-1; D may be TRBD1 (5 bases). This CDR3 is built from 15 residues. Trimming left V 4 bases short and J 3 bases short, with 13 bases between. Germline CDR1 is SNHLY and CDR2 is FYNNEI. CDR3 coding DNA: TGTGCCAGCAGTGTCGGGCAGGGCCGCTACAATGAGCAGTTCTTC. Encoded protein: CASSVGQGRYNEQFF.

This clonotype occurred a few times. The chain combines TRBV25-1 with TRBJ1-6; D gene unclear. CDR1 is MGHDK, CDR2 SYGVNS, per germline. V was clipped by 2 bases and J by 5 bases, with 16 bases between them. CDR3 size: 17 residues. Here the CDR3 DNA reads TGTGCCAGCAGTGAACCAACGGCCCCGAATCATAATTCACCCCTCCACTTT. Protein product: CASSEPTAPNHNSPLHF. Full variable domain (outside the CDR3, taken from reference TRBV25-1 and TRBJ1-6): EADIYQTPRYLVIGTGKKITLECSQTMGHDKMYWYQQDPGMELHLIHYSYGVNSTEKGDLSSESTVSRIRTEHFPLTLESARPSHTSQYLCASSEPTAPNHNSPLHFGNGTRLTVT.

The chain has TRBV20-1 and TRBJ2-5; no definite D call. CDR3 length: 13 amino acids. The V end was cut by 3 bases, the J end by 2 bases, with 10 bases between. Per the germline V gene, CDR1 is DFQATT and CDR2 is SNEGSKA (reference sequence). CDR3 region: CSASTIRQETQYF. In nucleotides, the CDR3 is TGCAGTGCTAGTACAATACGGCAAGAGACCCAGTACTTC.

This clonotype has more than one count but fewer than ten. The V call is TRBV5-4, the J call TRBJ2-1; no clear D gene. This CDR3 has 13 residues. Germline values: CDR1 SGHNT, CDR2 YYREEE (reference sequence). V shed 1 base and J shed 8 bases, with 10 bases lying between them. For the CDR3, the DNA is TGTGCCAGCAGCTTGCTCGTTCCCGATGAGCAGTTCTTC. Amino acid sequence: CASSLLVPDEQFF. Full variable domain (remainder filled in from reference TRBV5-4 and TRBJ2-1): ETGVTQSPTHLIKTRGQQVTLRCSSQSGHNTVSWYQQALGQGPQFIFQYYREEENGRGNFPPRFSGLQFPNYSSELNVNALELDDSALYLCASSLLVPDEQFFGPGTRLTVL.

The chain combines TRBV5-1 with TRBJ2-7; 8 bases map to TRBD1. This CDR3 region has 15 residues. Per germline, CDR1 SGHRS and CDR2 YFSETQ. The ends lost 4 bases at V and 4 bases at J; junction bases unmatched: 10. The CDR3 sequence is CASSPQGVPGYEQYF. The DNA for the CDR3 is TGCGCCAGCAGCCCACAGGGGGTCCCGGGTTACGAGCAGTACTTC.

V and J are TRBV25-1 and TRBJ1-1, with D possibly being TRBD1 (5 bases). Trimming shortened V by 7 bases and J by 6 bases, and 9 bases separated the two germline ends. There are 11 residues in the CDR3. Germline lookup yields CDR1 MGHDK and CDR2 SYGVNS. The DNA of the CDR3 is TGTGCCAGCAAGCGGGACGCTGAAGCTTTCTTT. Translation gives CASKRDAEAFF.

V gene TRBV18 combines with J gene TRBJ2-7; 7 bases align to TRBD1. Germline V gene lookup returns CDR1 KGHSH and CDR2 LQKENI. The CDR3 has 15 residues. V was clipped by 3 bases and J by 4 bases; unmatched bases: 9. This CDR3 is CASSPQGQPMYEQYF. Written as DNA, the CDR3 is TGTGCCAGCTCACCTCAGGGACAGCCGATGTACGAGCAGTACTTC.

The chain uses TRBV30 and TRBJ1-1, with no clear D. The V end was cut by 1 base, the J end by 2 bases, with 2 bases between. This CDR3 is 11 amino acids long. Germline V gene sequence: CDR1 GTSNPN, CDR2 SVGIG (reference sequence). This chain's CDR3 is CAWSDNTEAFF. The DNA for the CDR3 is TGTGCCTGGAGTGATAACACTGAAGCTTTCTTT.

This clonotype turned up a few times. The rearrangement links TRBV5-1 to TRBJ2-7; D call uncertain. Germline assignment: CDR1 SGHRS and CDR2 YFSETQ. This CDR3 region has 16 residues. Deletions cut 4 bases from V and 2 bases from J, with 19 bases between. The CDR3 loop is CASSPEQSYLTYEQYF. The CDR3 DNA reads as TGCGCCAGCAGCCCCGAACAGAGTTATCTAACCTACGAGCAGTACTTC.

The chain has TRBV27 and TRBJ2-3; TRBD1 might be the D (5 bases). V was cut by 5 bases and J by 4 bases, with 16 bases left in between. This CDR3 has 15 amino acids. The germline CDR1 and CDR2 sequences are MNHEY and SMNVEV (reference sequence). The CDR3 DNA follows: TGTGCCAGCAGTCCCGGAGCAGGGATGGCAGATACGCAGTATTTT. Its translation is CASSPGAGMADTQYF.

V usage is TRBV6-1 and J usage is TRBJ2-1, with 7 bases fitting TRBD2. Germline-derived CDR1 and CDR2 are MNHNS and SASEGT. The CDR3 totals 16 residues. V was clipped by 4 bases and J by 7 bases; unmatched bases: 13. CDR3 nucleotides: TGTGCCAGCAGTGCTTCACTAGCGCCGGCTGGGAATGAGCAGTTCTTC. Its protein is CASSASLAPAGNEQFF.